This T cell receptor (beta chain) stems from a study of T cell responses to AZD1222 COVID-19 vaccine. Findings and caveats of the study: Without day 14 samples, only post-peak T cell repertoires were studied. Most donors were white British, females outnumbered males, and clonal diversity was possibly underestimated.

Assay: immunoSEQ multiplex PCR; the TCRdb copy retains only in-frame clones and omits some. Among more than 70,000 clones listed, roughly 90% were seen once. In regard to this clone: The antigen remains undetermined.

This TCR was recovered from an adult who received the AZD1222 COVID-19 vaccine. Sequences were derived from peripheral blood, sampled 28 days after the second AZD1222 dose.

The CDR3 here is CASSYQTSGAYEQYF. CDR3 bases: TGTGCCAGCAGTTATCAGACTAGCGGGGCCTACGAGCAGTACTTC. The rearrangement links TRBV6-5 to TRBJ2-7; 11 nucleotides agree with TRBD2. The CDR3 sequence is 15 residues long. V shed 3 bases and J 2 bases; nucleotides not matched to a gene: 3. Germline lookup yields CDR1 MNHEY and CDR2 SVGAGI.